Each of the 24 T cell receptor beta chains below was sequenced from the same sample in a study of T-cell memory formation after mild COVID-19 (dated by TCRdb to about 2021). Preparation of the library involved 5' RACE. The listed sequencing device is Illumina NovaSeq 6000. TCRdb redid the processing of the public reads, applying fastp at Q25 and MiXCR, and retained in-frame beta chains. Identical CDR3 protein sequences are pooled into one entry, listed with their most common genes and DNA. This sample gives roughly 86,000 distinct CDR3 sequences in total; less than 15% of them show up just once. The top ten clonotypes cover under 45% of the sample. The specimen was PBMCs or a T cell subset sorted from them (not recorded which). These receptors came from a man between 18 and 29 years old who had mild COVID-19 (a few samples of this study predate the infection). The sample titles of this study are shuffled in the database, so cell type and time point are left out; the donor was told from shared clones.

CDR3 nucleotide sequence: TGTGCCAGCAGTGTAGCGGACCCCAGAGAGACCCAGTACTTC. Translating it yields CASSVADPRETQYF. This chain connects TRBV6-2 or TRBV6-3 to TRBJ2-5; TRBD2 might be the D (6 bases). V was shortened by 5 bases and J by 4 bases, with 14 bases between the two germline ends. There are 14 residues in the CDR3. The germline V gene has CDR1 MNHEY and CDR2 SVGEGT.

This clonotype has a count of ten or more. The rearrangement joins TRBV12-3 or TRBV12-4 to TRBJ2-2; D call uncertain. This CDR3 contains 12 residues. The ends were cut back, 4 bases at V and 5 bases at J, with 5 bases in the middle. The CDR3 DNA is TGTGCCAGCAGTTCTGGTACCGGGGAGCTGTTTTTT. It translates to CASSSGTGELFF.

This clonotype was counted ten times or more. The rearrangement uses TRBV10-2 and TRBJ2-7, with D hard to call. V lost 9 bases, J lost 12 bases, and 15 bases lay in between. Germline V gives CDR1 WSHSY, CDR2 SAAADI. The CDR3 is 10 amino acids. The CDR3 here is CARPWPSGYF. CDR3 bases: TGCGCCAGACCTTGGCCGTCTGGGTACTTC.

The V and J genes are TRBV27 and TRBJ1-1; tentative D call: TRBD1 (5 bases). The CDR3 spans 14 residues. The ends were cut back, 0 bases at V and 7 bases at J, with 12 bases in the middle. The germline V gene has CDR1 MNHEY and CDR2 SMNVEV (reference sequence). CDR3 in DNA: TGTGCCAGCAGTTTATCGGTAGGGGACGTTGAAGCTTTCTTT. Its translation is CASSLSVGDVEAFF.

This sequence joins TRBV4-1 and TRBJ2-5; 7 nucleotides line up with TRBD1. Germline CDR1 MGHRA, CDR2 YSYEKL. J lost 3 bases, V lost 3 bases, and 4 bases had no gene match. There are 14 residues in the CDR3. CDR3 in amino acids: CASSHPDREETQYF. In nucleotides, the CDR3 is TGCGCCAGCAGCCACCCCGACAGGGAAGAGACCCAGTACTTC.

This clonotype came up a few times. The rearrangement joins TRBV7-8 to TRBJ2-7, with D perhaps matching TRBD2 (7 bases). Germline V lookup: CDR1 SGHVS, CDR2 FQNEAQ. CDR3 length: 15 residues. The V gene lost 0 bases and the J gene lost 2 bases, with 11 bases spanning the gap. The CDR3 region is CASSLASGGPYEQYF. The CDR3 nucleotides are TGTGCCAGCAGCTTAGCCTCGGGGGGCCCCTACGAGCAGTACTTC.

V gene TRBV6-5 combines with J gene TRBJ1-2, with D possibly TRBD1 on 5 matching bases. This CDR3 region has 12 residues. CDR1 is MNHEY, CDR2 SVGAGI, per germline. V was cut by 1 base and J by 8 bases, with 8 bases left in between. As DNA, the CDR3 is TGTGCCAGCAGTTACTGGGACGGGGGCTACACCTTC. It translates to CASSYWDGGYTF.

This clonotype was seen a few times. This chain joins TRBV12-3 or TRBV12-4 and TRBJ1-2; the D is unclear. Trimming stripped 6 bases from V and 4 bases from J, with 9 bases between. This CDR3 has 12 residues. The CDR3 is CASSQDGYGYTF. The CDR3 DNA reads as TGTGCCAGCAGCCAAGACGGCTATGGCTACACCTTC.

This clonotype showed up many times. The chain links TRBV5-1 to TRBJ2-3, with 8 bases identical to TRBD2. This CDR3 region has 14 residues. V trimming: 5 bases; J trimming: 5 bases; junction bases outside the gene matches: 7. Per the germline V gene, CDR1 is SGHRS and CDR2 is YFSETQ. The CDR3 is CASRTGLVRDTQYF. CDR3 sequence (DNA): TGCGCCAGCAGGACGGGACTAGTGAGAGATACGCAGTATTTT.

The chain couples TRBV7-9 to TRBJ2-1; D gene unclear. Per germline, CDR1 SEHNR and CDR2 FQNEAQ (reference sequence). V was shortened by 3 bases and J by 0 bases, with 6 bases between the two germline ends. The CDR3 length is 14 residues. CDR3 DNA sequence: TGTGCCAGCAGCTTGCGGAGCTCCTACAATGAGCAGTTCTTC. Amino acid sequence: CASSLRSSYNEQFF.

This clonotype was seen a handful of times. This chain connects TRBV7-9 to TRBJ1-2; 7 nucleotides match TRBD1. Trimming at V came to 0 bases and at J to 0 bases, leaving 4 bases not matched to a gene. In germline, CDR1 is SEHNR, CDR2 FQNEAQ (reference sequence). The CDR3 has 16 residues. The DNA of the CDR3 is TGTGCCAGCAGCTTAGCAGGACAGGACCCTAACTATGGCTACACCTTC. It specifies CASSLAGQDPNYGYTF.

This clonotype came up many times. The V gene is TRBV6-6, the J gene TRBJ2-1; D is uncertain. The CDR3 loop spans 12 amino acids. Trimming removed 8 bases at V and 3 bases at J, with 8 bases between. The germline gives CDR1 MNHNY, CDR2 SVGAGI (reference sequence). The CDR3 loop reads CASGGYYNEQFF. CDR3 nucleotides: TGTGCCAGCGGCGGCTACTACAATGAGCAGTTCTTC.

CDR3 loop: CASRNAGTTTGELFF. The CDR3 region has the DNA TGCGCCAGCAGGAACGCCGGGACAACCACCGGGGAGCTGTTTTTT. The V and J genes are TRBV5-1 and TRBJ2-2; possible D gene TRBD1, 6 bases. Germline V gene data show CDR1 as SGHRS and CDR2 as YFSETQ. V shed 5 bases and J shed 4 bases, with 15 bases lying between them. This CDR3 region has 15 residues.

The rearrangement links TRBV5-1 to TRBJ2-7; tentative D call: TRBD1 (5 bases). The CDR3 runs 13 residues. The V gene lost 0 bases and the J gene lost 8 bases, with 12 bases spanning the gap. Germline V gene data show CDR1 as SGHRS and CDR2 as YFSETQ. CDR3 sequence reads: CASSLDPGWKQYF. The CDR3, as DNA: TGCGCCAGCAGCTTGGATCCAGGGTGGAAGCAGTACTTC.

This chain uses TRBV20-1 with TRBJ1-2; TRBD1 matches 7 bases. CDR3 length equals 15 residues. V shed 6 bases, J shed 2 bases, and the junction held 12 bases outside the gene matches. Germline V gene sequence: CDR1 DFQATT, CDR2 SNEGSKA (reference sequence). CDR3 DNA: TGCAGTGCCCACTTCCATATACAGGGGAACTATGGCTACACCTTC. Protein product: CSAHFHIQGNYGYTF.

The sample holds a few counts of this clonotype. V is TRBV6-2 or TRBV6-3 and J is TRBJ2-7, with unresolved D. The V end was cut by 6 bases, the J end by 6 bases, with 15 bases between. The CDR3 spans 13 residues. Per germline, CDR1 MNHEY and CDR2 SVGEGT. CDR3 sequence reads: CASRRLPKGEQYF. The CDR3 DNA is TGTGCCAGCAGGCGACTCCCTAAGGGCGAGCAGTACTTC.

V is TRBV4-1 and J is TRBJ1-2, with D unclear. The CDR3 contains 15 residues. Germline values: CDR1 MGHRA, CDR2 YSYEKL. Trimming left V 0 bases short and J 2 bases short, with 10 bases between. CDR3 sequence (DNA): TGCGCCAGCAGCCAAGATCACGCAGAGAACTATGGCTACACCTTC. This encodes CASSQDHAENYGYTF.

This clonotype has a handful of counts. This sequence joins TRBV5-4 and TRBJ2-2, with 7 bases fitting TRBD1. The CDR3 is 14 residues long. The ends lost 5 bases at V and 1 base at J; junction bases unmatched: 2. Germline CDR1 and CDR2: SGHNT and YYREEE (reference sequence). CDR3: CASRRQGNTGELFF. DNA of the CDR3: TGTGCCAGCAGGAGACAGGGGAACACCGGGGAGCTGTTTTTT.

The genes are TRBV4-1 and TRBJ2-2, with TRBD2 identical over 11 bases. From germline, CDR1 is MGHRA and CDR2 YSYEKL. The J segment lost 0 bases and the V segment lost 5 bases, leaving 5 bases of the junction unmatched. The CDR3 runs 17 residues. Here the CDR3 DNA reads TGCGCCAGCAGCTACGGGACTAGCGGACCGAACACCGGGGAGCTGTTTTTT. Residues: CASSYGTSGPNTGELFF.

The V gene is TRBV5-1, the J gene TRBJ1-1; D is possibly TRBD1 (6 bases). Germline V gene data show CDR1 as SGHRS and CDR2 as YFSETQ. V gave up 0 bases and J gave up 1 base, with 13 bases separating them. The CDR3 loop spans 16 amino acids. The CDR3 loop reads CASSLVGARGNTEAFF. The DNA of the CDR3 is TGCGCCAGCAGCTTGGTGGGGGCACGGGGGAACACTGAAGCTTTCTTT.

The chain combines TRBV9 with TRBJ2-2; 10 nucleotides align to TRBD1. The J segment lost 3 bases and the V segment lost 4 bases, leaving 6 bases of the junction unmatched. Germline V gene sequence: CDR1 SGDLS, CDR2 YYNGEE. The CDR3 has 16 amino acids. The CDR3 protein is CASSPGQGGDTGELFF. CDR3 nucleotide sequence: TGTGCCAGCAGCCCCGGACAGGGGGGGGACACCGGGGAGCTGTTTTTT. The complete variable domain, with remaining parts taken from reference TRBV9 and TRBJ2-2, reads DSGVTQTPKHLITATGQRVTLRCSPRSGDLSVYWYQQSLDQGLQFLIQYYNGEERAKGNILERFSAQQFPDLHSELNLSSLELGDSALYFCASSPGQGGDTGELFFGEGSRLTVL.

This clonotype was seen only a few times. This chain joins TRBV7-2 and TRBJ2-5; 7 bases are a match to TRBD1. Germline V CDR1 and CDR2: SGHTA, FQGNSA. The CDR3 is made up of 17 amino acids. V was clipped by 1 base and J by 1 base; unmatched bases: 9. The CDR3 DNA follows: TGTGCCAGCAGCTTAGTTGGCAGGGGGAGTTTCCAAGAGACCCAGTACTTC. Translation gives CASSLVGRGSFQETQYF.

The chain recombines TRBV7-9 with TRBJ2-3, with a possible D match to TRBD1 (6 bases). Germline assignment: CDR1 SEHNR and CDR2 FQNEAQ (reference sequence). This CDR3 has 15 residues. Trimming pared 5 bases from V and 0 bases from J, leaving 12 bases between. The CDR3 spells CASSPPGQSTDTQYF. The CDR3 region has the DNA TGTGCCAGCAGCCCGCCTGGACAGAGCACAGATACGCAGTATTTT.

This clonotype came up a few times. The chain combines TRBV7-6 with TRBJ2-1; no clear D gene. The CDR3 runs 15 residues. Germline CDR1 is SGHVS and CDR2 is FNYEAQ. Trimming stripped 0 bases from V and 1 base from J, with 7 bases between. Written as DNA, the CDR3 is TGTGCCAGCAGCTTAGCGCGGAGTTCCTACAATGAGCAGTTCTTC. Its translation: CASSLARSSYNEQFF.